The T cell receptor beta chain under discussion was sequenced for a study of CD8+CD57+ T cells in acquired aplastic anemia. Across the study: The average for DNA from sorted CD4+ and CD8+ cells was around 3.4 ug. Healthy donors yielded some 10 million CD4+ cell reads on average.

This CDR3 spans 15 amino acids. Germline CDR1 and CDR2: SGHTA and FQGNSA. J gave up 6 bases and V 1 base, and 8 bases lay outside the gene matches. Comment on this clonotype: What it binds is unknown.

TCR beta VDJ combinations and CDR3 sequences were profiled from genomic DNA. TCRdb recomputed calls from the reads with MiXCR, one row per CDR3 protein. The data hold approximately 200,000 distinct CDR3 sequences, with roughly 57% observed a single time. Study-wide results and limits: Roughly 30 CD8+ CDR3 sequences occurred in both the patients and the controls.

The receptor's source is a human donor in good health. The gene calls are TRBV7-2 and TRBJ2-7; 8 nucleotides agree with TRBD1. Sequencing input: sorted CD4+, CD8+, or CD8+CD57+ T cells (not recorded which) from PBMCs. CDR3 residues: CASSLGTGIGLEQYF. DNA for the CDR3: TGTGCCAGCAGCTTAGGGACAGGGATAGGTCTCGAGCAGTACTTC.